These 8 T cell receptor beta chains originate from one sample sequenced in a study of blood T cell repertoires in COVID-19. Libraries were prepared by immunoSEQ multiplex PCR; TCRdb keeps only in-frame clonotypes and omits some of them. In the table there are 110,000 to 150,000 clones, around 76% of which are singletons. Sequencing used peripheral blood. All receptors derive from a man between 60 and 75 years old with acute or convalescent COVID-19.

The CDR3 region has the DNA TGTGCCAGCAGACGAACTAGTTTCAATGAGCAGTTCTTC. This translates into CASRRTSFNEQFF. The rearrangement uses TRBV6-5 and TRBJ2-1, with a weak D call TRBD2 (5 bases). Germline-derived CDR1 and CDR2 are MNHEY and SVGAGI. The germline V and J ends were trimmed by 6 bases and 6 bases, with 12 bases remaining between them. The length of the CDR3 is 13 residues.

V gene TRBV30 combines with J gene TRBJ2-7; D not resolved. Trimming took off 0 bases at V and 6 bases at J, with 15 bases between the two ends. Germline CDR1 and CDR2: GTSNPN and SVGIG (reference sequence). This CDR3 has 14 amino acids. For the CDR3, the DNA is TGTGCCTGGAGTGTACGTGTAGCTAGAGCCGAGCAGTACTTC. Translation gives CAWSVRVARAEQYF. The variable domain in full, with the rest retrieved from reference TRBV30 and TRBJ2-7, is SQTIHQWPATLVQPVGSPLSLECTVEGTSNPNLYWYRQAAGRGLQLLFYSVGIGQISSEVPQNLSASRPQDRQFILSSKKLLLSDSGFYLCAWSVRVARAEQYFGPGTRLTVT.

This chain links TRBV29-1 with TRBJ2-1; TRBD1 matches 9 bases. Germline V gene sequence: CDR1 SQVTM, CDR2 ANQGSEA. The CDR3 contains 15 residues. V lost 3 bases to trimming and J lost 6 bases; unmatched junction nucleotides: 9. CDR3 sequence (DNA): TGCAGCGTTGATAAAGCCGGGACAGGGTTCAATGAGCAGTTCTTC. Translation gives CSVDKAGTGFNEQFF.

V is TRBV4-1 and J is TRBJ2-1, with 13 bases that match TRBD2. Germline CDR1 and CDR2: MGHRA and YSYEKL. CDR3 size: 16 residues. V shed 3 bases and J 9 bases; nucleotides not matched to a gene: 8. Here the CDR3 reads CASSHTGTSGTSEQFF. Here the CDR3 DNA reads TGCGCCAGCAGCCATACCGGGACTAGCGGGACCTCTGAGCAGTTCTTC.

This rearrangement joins TRBV18 to TRBJ2-7, with TRBD1 as a possible D gene (6 bases). Germline V gives CDR1 KGHSH, CDR2 LQKENI. The CDR3 is 13 residues long. Deletions cut 3 bases from V and 3 bases from J, with 9 bases between. CDR3 region: CASSPQGNYEQYF. In DNA, the CDR3 is TGTGCCAGCTCACCTCAGGGGAACTACGAGCAGTACTTC.

The rearrangement joins TRBV28 to TRBJ2-2; D is unresolved. The CDR3 is 13 residues long. V was shortened by 5 bases and J by 4 bases, with 8 bases between the two germline ends. Germline CDR1 and CDR2: MDHEN and SYDVKM. Written as DNA, the CDR3 is TGTGCCAGCAGTGAACAGACCACCGGGGAGCTGTTTTTT. Its translation: CASSEQTTGELFF.

This rearrangement joins TRBV7-9 to TRBJ1-2; D remains unclear. This CDR3 region has 18 residues. The germline V gene has CDR1 SEHNR and CDR2 FQNEAQ (reference sequence). V dropped 2 bases and J dropped 4 bases, with 23 bases sitting between them. The CDR3 here is CASSLSGLSGAGAYGYTF. In DNA form, the CDR3 reads TGTGCCAGCAGCTTATCCGGCTTGTCAGGAGCGGGAGCCTATGGCTACACCTTC.

V gene TRBV5-1 combines with J gene TRBJ2-2, with 7 bases identical to TRBD2. CDR3 length equals 15 residues. The V gene's germline CDR1 is SGHRS and CDR2 YFSETQ. Trimming cost V 9 bases and J 2 bases; bases outside gene matches: 10. CDR3 nucleotide sequence: TGCGCCACCTCGACTAGCCCTCCTAACACCGGGGAGCTGTTTTTT. This codes for CATSTSPPNTGELFF.